These 2 T cell receptor beta chains were sequenced from one sample in a study of T cell responses to AZD1222 COVID-19 vaccine. Produced via immunoSEQ multiplex PCR; TCRdb's table is partial and in-frame only. The sample comprises 90,000 to 110,000 clones, approximately 90% of which are singletons, and approximately 17% rests with the top ten. Sequenced material: peripheral blood, taken on day 0 of AZD1222 vaccination. These receptors originate from an adult in good health.

The rearrangement joins TRBV27 to TRBJ1-1; possibly TRBD1 for D (5 bases). The CDR3 totals 15 residues. Germline loops: CDR1 MNHEY, CDR2 SMNVEV (reference sequence). V was pared by 3 bases and J by 5 bases, with 16 bases between. The chain's CDR3 is CASSLLPGQRTEAFF. CDR3 sequence (DNA): TGTGCCAGCAGTTTGTTGCCAGGGCAGAGGACTGAAGCTTTCTTT.

V gene TRBV10-1 combines with J gene TRBJ2-7, with 12 bases fitting TRBD1. CDR3 size: 15 residues. Germline lookup yields CDR1 WNHNN and CDR2 SYGVQD (reference sequence). J gave up 3 bases and V 3 bases, and 3 bases lay outside the gene matches. The CDR3 DNA reads TGCGCCAGCAGTGAAGGGGACAGGGGGCTCTACGAGCAGTACTTC. Amino acids: CASSEGDRGLYEQYF.